Presented here are 24 T cell receptor beta chains from one specimen sequenced in a study of human T cells and chemical hapten exposure. As to time point: patch test 1, 2 weeks after DPC sensitization. Regarding treatment: therapeutic diphenylcyclopropenone sensitization with weekly scalp DPC. Whole blood, unfractionated, served as the material for total RNA extraction. TCRdb used MiXCR to reprocess the RACE reads, holding one entry per CDR3 protein. The repertoire holds about 34,000 distinct CDR3 sequences, 5.5% to 7.5% seen once, with about 10% in the top ten. Specimen: whole blood, collected in connection with sensitization to the hapten diphenylcyclopropenone (DPC). The receptors were sampled from a woman under 40 with alopecia areata. Some clones in this sample may be carry-over from other donors' samples.

This chain joins TRBV19 and TRBJ2-7; 7 nucleotides match TRBD1. Unmatched junction bases numbered 7, after V lost 3 bases and J lost 5 bases. The CDR3 length is 14 residues. Germline lookup yields CDR1 LNHDA and CDR2 SQIVND (reference sequence). The CDR3 bases are TGTGCCAGTAGTATTGCAGGGGGTGAAGACGAGCAGTACTTC. Translation: CASSIAGGEDEQYF.

This clonotype was found a few times. This sequence joins TRBV20-1 and TRBJ1-4; D perhaps matches TRBD1 (5 bases). From germline, CDR1 is DFQATT and CDR2 SNEGSKA (reference sequence). This CDR3 is built from 15 residues. The germline V and J ends were trimmed by 3 bases and 0 bases, with 11 bases remaining between them. The CDR3 protein is CSASQGVPTNEKLFF. As DNA, the CDR3 is TGCAGTGCTAGCCAGGGAGTTCCAACTAATGAAAAACTGTTTTTT.

This clonotype was seen more than once but under ten times. This sequence joins TRBV7-8 and TRBJ2-5; 7 nucleotides agree with TRBD2. The CDR3 is 14 residues long. The germline V gene encodes CDR1 SGHVS and CDR2 FQNEAQ. The ends lost 5 bases at V and 4 bases at J; junction bases unmatched: 7. The CDR3 coding sequence is TGTGCCAGCAGCCCCCGGACTAGTGGAGAGACCCAGTACTTC. It codes for CASSPRTSGETQYF.

This clonotype was counted ten times or more. The J gene is TRBJ2-1, the V gene TRBV5-6; no firm D call. Trimming removed 0 bases at V and 9 bases at J, with 10 bases between. In germline, CDR1 is SGHDT, CDR2 YYEEEE. The CDR3 spans 13 residues. CDR3 in amino acids: CASSLAGLFEQFF. DNA for the CDR3: TGTGCCAGCAGCTTGGCGGGCCTTTTTGAGCAGTTCTTC. Drawing the rest from reference TRBV5-6 and TRBJ2-1, the complete variable domain is DAGVTQSPTHLIKTRGQQVTLRCSPKSGHDTVSWYQQALGQGPQFIFQYYEEEERQRGNFPDRFSGHQFPNYSSELNVNALLLGDSALYLCASSLAGLFEQFFGPGTRLTVL.

This clonotype has ten or more counts. This chain uses TRBV5-1 with TRBJ2-5; maybe TRBD1 (6 bases). This CDR3 is built from 13 residues. V was shortened by 3 bases and J by 9 bases, with 15 bases between the two germline ends. Germline loops: CDR1 SGHRS, CDR2 YFSETQ. DNA of the CDR3: TGCGCCAGCAGCTCCAGAACAGGGATGGCCCAGTACTTC. Translating it yields CASSSRTGMAQYF.

This clonotype was observed many times. The gene calls are TRBV29-1 and TRBJ1-2, with 7 bases aligning to TRBD1. In germline, CDR1 is SQVTM, CDR2 ANQGSEA. V gave up 5 bases and J gave up 5 bases; unmatched junction bases: 8. The CDR3 loop spans 13 amino acids. The CDR3 loop is CSVLTGKDYGYTF. The CDR3 DNA sequence: TGCAGCGTTCTGACAGGGAAGGATTATGGCTACACCTTC.

This clonotype has just a few counts. The gene calls are TRBV28 and TRBJ2-2, with D hard to call. Germline V gene data show CDR1 as MDHEN and CDR2 as SYDVKM. Between the trimmed V and J ends, which lost 5 bases and 1 base, there was a span of 8 bases. This CDR3 has 14 residues. The CDR3 DNA follows: TGTGCCAGCAGTGGGATTTTGAACACCGGGGAGCTGTTTTTT. Translation: CASSGILNTGELFF.

This clonotype was seen repeatedly, ten times or more. V gene TRBV12-3 or TRBV12-4 combines with J gene TRBJ1-2; D possibly corresponds to TRBD1 (5 bases). The CDR3 totals 13 residues. V lost 5 bases and J 0 bases, leaving 7 bases between the germline ends. CDR3 residues: CASSTTANYGYTF. CDR3 coding DNA: TGTGCCAGCAGTACGACAGCTAACTATGGCTACACCTTC.

This clonotype was counted between two and nine times. V and J are TRBV18 and TRBJ2-5; D not certain. Germline CDR1 and CDR2: KGHSH and LQKENI. The CDR3 covers 12 residues. V lost 8 bases to trimming and J lost 0 bases, with 7 bases between them. CDR3 nucleotide sequence: TGTGCCAGCCAAGGGAACCAAGAGACCCAGTACTTC. Protein sequence: CASQGNQETQYF.

The chain carries TRBV7-2 and TRBJ2-7, with 9 bases that match TRBD2. With 1 base clipped from V and 3 bases from J, the junction kept 7 bases outside the gene matches. CDR1 and CDR2 (germline): SGHTA, FQGNSA. The CDR3 totals 16 residues. CDR3 loop: CASSLGGGGAYYEQYF. The CDR3, as DNA: TGTGCCAGCAGCTTAGGCGGCGGGGGGGCTTACTACGAGCAGTACTTC. The variable domain in full, with the rest retrieved from reference TRBV7-2 and TRBJ2-7, is GAGVSQSPSNKVTEKGKDVELRCDPISGHTALYWYRQSLGQGLEFLIYFQGNSAPDKSGLPSDRFSAERTGGSVSTLTIQRTQQEDSAVYLCASSLGGGGAYYEQYFGPGTRLTVT.

This clonotype was counted many times. The J gene is TRBJ2-3, the V gene TRBV6-5; TRBD2 agrees at 8 bases. Germline CDR1 MNHEY, CDR2 SVGAGI. V was clipped by 4 bases and J by 4 bases; unmatched bases: 7. The CDR3 sequence is 15 residues long. CDR3 DNA: TGTGCCAGCAGTTCCACCGGGACTAGGTCAGATACGCAGTATTTT. This gives the protein CASSSTGTRSDTQYF.

The genes are TRBV5-6 and TRBJ1-2, with D hard to call. V lost 3 bases and J 1 base, leaving 10 bases between the germline ends. Germline assignment: CDR1 SGHDT and CDR2 YYEEEE. The length of the CDR3 is 14 residues. The CDR3 reads CASSWVRVNYGYTF. CDR3 coding DNA: TGTGCCAGCAGCTGGGTGAGAGTTAACTATGGCTACACCTTC.

For the CDR3, the DNA is TGTGCCAGCAGTACGGGGGGGGGAGATAGCAATCAGCCCCAGCATTTT. Translated, it gives CASSTGGGDSNQPQHF. This chain connects TRBV12-3 or TRBV12-4 to TRBJ1-5; D may be TRBD1 (5 bases). The V gene lost 5 bases and the J gene lost 0 bases, with 14 bases spanning the gap. CDR3 size: 16 residues.

This clonotype was counted between two and nine times. This chain links TRBV7-2 with TRBJ2-3; 10 bases agree with TRBD1. After removal of 2 bases from V and 4 bases from J, the junction contained 6 bases not matched to a gene. This CDR3 contains 16 residues. Germline-derived CDR1 and CDR2 are SGHTA and FQGNSA. This CDR3 is CASSLNRQGAADTQYF. In DNA, the CDR3 is TGTGCCAGCAGCTTAAATCGACAGGGGGCGGCAGATACGCAGTATTTT.

At least ten counts were recorded for this clonotype. This rearrangement joins TRBV20-1 to TRBJ2-1; 7 nucleotides agree with TRBD2. CDR3 length: 12 amino acids. V shed 1 base, J shed 15 bases, and the junction held 9 bases outside the gene matches. From germline, CDR1 is DFQATT and CDR2 SNEGSKA (reference sequence). The CDR3 DNA reads TGCAGTGCTAGAGTCCCCCTGGGGGGGACGTTCTTC. Translation gives CSARVPLGGTFF.

V usage is TRBV7-6 and J usage is TRBJ2-1; 10 positions agree with TRBD1. J was trimmed by 2 bases and V by 5 bases; bases with no gene match: 3. This CDR3 is built from 15 residues. Germline CDR1 SGHVS, CDR2 FNYEAQ. CDR3 in amino acids: CASSPGTGAYNEQFF. The CDR3 DNA reads TGTGCCAGCAGCCCCGGGACAGGGGCCTACAATGAGCAGTTCTTC.

The chain joins TRBV3-1 to TRBJ2-7, with 7 bases aligning to TRBD1. The V and J ends lost 4 bases and 4 bases, in that order; junction bases with no gene match: 7. The CDR3 consists of 14 residues. CDR1 LGHDT and CDR2 YNNKEL come from the germline V gene (reference sequence). Here the CDR3 DNA reads TGTGCCAGCAGCCCCGGGACAGTGTTTTACGAGCAGTACTTC. Translation gives CASSPGTVFYEQYF.

In this sample, this clonotype turned up a few times. The rearrangement links TRBV18 to TRBJ2-5; 7 nucleotides match TRBD1. With 6 bases clipped from V and 5 bases from J, the junction kept 9 bases outside the gene matches. The CDR3 length is 14 residues. CDR1 and CDR2 (germline): KGHSH, LQKENI. CDR3 sequence: CASSHGQARETQYF. The CDR3 region has the DNA TGTGCCAGCTCCCACGGACAGGCTCGGGAGACCCAGTACTTC. Combining the CDR3 with reference TRBV18 and TRBJ2-5 gives the whole variable domain NAGVMQNPRHLVRRRGQEARLRCSPMKGHSHVYWYRQLPEEGLKFMVYLQKENIIDESGMPKERFSAEFPKEGPSILRIQQVVRGDSAAYFCASSHGQARETQYFGPGTRLLVL.

V is TRBV7-2 and J is TRBJ1-2, with 7 bases matching TRBD1. Unmatched junction bases numbered 19, after V lost 5 bases and J lost 7 bases. The CDR3 length is 17 residues. The germline V gene encodes CDR1 SGHTA and CDR2 FQGNSA. CDR3 nucleotide sequence: TGTGCCAGCAGCATTAGACAGGGATATCCTGCTTCGAGTGGCTACACCTTC. It is translated as CASSIRQGYPASSGYTF.

The sample holds many counts of this clonotype. The chain employs TRBV28 and TRBJ2-7; D is uncertain. This CDR3 is built from 14 residues. The germline gives CDR1 MDHEN, CDR2 SYDVKM. V lost 3 bases to trimming and J lost 3 bases, with 12 bases between them. CDR3: CASSFLTELYEQYF. The CDR3 nucleotides are TGTGCCAGCAGTTTTTTGACGGAGCTCTACGAGCAGTACTTC.

The CDR3 region has the DNA TGCAGTGCTAGAACCGGACAGTTCTATGGCTACACCTTC. Translated, it gives CSARTGQFYGYTF. The rearrangement uses TRBV20-1 and TRBJ1-2; maybe TRBD1 (6 bases). The germline V and J ends were trimmed by 2 bases and 4 bases, with 11 bases remaining between them. The V gene's germline CDR1 is DFQATT and CDR2 SNEGSKA (reference sequence). The length of the CDR3 is 13 residues.

The chain uses TRBV29-1 and TRBJ2-1, with TRBD2 matching 13 bases. Germline lookup yields CDR1 SQVTM and CDR2 ANQGSEA. V was clipped by 1 base and J by 1 base; unmatched bases: 1. The CDR3 has 16 amino acids. The CDR3 DNA reads as TGCAGCGTTGAAGGACTAGCGGGGGGATCCTACAATGAGCAGTTCTTC. It translates to CSVEGLAGGSYNEQFF.

A few counts support this clonotype. The V gene is TRBV12-3 or TRBV12-4, the J gene TRBJ1-2, with D tentatively TRBD1 (6 bases). The V end was cut by 5 bases, the J end by 4 bases, with 14 bases between. This CDR3 region has 14 residues. The CDR3 is CASSHRGGLYGYTF. CDR3 DNA: TGTGCCAGCAGTCATAGGGGGGGCCTCTATGGCTACACCTTC.

This clonotype was counted between two and nine times. V is TRBV18 and J is TRBJ2-7; D unclear. V was trimmed by 4 bases and J by 2 bases, leaving 12 bases between them. The CDR3 totals 14 residues. CDR1 KGHSH and CDR2 LQKENI come from the germline V gene. The CDR3 bases are TGTGCCAGCTCACTTTCGCCCGATACCTACGAGCAGTACTTC. It codes for CASSLSPDTYEQYF.